Listed here is a single TCR beta chain. Its antigen is currently unknown. These data originate in a study of cytomegalovirus exposure and HLA in healthy donors. Germline V gives CDR1 MDHEN, CDR2 SYDVKM. CDR3 length equals 16 residues. V lost 2 bases, J lost 1 base, and 13 bases lay in between. The study, taken as a whole, reports: Many donors carried some public TCRs, although rarity characterized most TCR sequences. Overall, roughly 170 TCR beta chains were annotated as cytomegalovirus-associated.

13 Jbeta primers and 60 Vbeta primers were used for the PCR. The protocol was immunoSEQ multiplex PCR, while the TCRdb copy is restricted to in-frame clones and leaves out a portion. The sample holds some 150,000 clones, 60% to 85% seen once. The chain joins TRBV28 to TRBJ2-3; TRBD2 might be the D (5 bases). This TCR was sampled from a man aged 45-60 years in good health and CMV-seropositive. The sample taken for sequencing was PBMCs. The chain's CDR3 is CASSLRVAGRTDTQYF. The DNA of the CDR3 is TGTGCCAGCAGTTTAAGGGTGGCGGGCCGCACAGATACGCAGTATTTT.